This TCR beta chain was found in a study of blood T cell repertoires in COVID-19. Overall study: The analysed material was cDNA or gDNA that came from T cells, B-cell-depleted T cells, or PBMCs.

Under the authors' procedure: Reference gene primer amplification gave estimated nucleated cell counts. TCRdb's table, derived via immunoSEQ multiplex PCR, lists solely in-frame clones and lacks some. V, J and clone size derive from that table, while D and trimming were established from the DNA sequence. Here the sample spans roughly 25,000 clones, around 80% being singletons. Trimming removed 5 bases from V and 5 bases from J, with 13 bases in between. This CDR3 has 15 residues. Germline V gene data show CDR1 as SGHTA and CDR2 as FQGTGA. Only one count was recorded for this clone. This sequence was found in a woman older than 75 with acute or convalescent COVID-19. Sequenced material: peripheral blood. This chain connects TRBV7-3 to TRBJ1-6; a possible D gene is TRBD1 (5 bases). CDR3 protein: CASSRLGGDNSPLHF. The CDR3 DNA is TGTGCCAGCAGCCGCCTGGGGGGGGATAATTCACCCCTCCACTTT.